The subject of this entry is one T cell receptor (beta chain). The antigen is not known. TCRdb re-derived calls from the reads in MiXCR, one entry per CDR3 protein. The profile shows 450,000 to 650,000 distinct CDR3 sequences, about 26% of them singletons. This CDR3 has 13 amino acids. Per the germline V gene, CDR1 is SGHKS and CDR2 is YYEKEE (reference sequence). Trimming removed 3 bases from V and 5 bases from J, with 12 bases in between. The data derive from a study of T cell repertoires in cytomegalovirus infection. Whole-study context: Through public TCR beta signatures, both CMV infection and matching HLA type were indicated. Whole-study findings and limits: Cumulative frequency (of public TCR beta family members) identified carriers of CMV plus the relevant HLA. Clonotypes of TCR beta that were HLA-C-restricted and CMV-specific dominated the ex vivo response.

Source material: PBMCs. The rearrangement links TRBV5-5 to TRBJ2-7; D gene unclear. The TCR originated in a human donor in good health (CMV status not recorded). Some clones in this sample may be carry-over from other donors' samples. The CDR3 spells CASSWTYAHEQYF. CDR3 DNA sequence: TGTGCCAGCAGCTGGACGTATGCCCACGAGCAGTACTTC.